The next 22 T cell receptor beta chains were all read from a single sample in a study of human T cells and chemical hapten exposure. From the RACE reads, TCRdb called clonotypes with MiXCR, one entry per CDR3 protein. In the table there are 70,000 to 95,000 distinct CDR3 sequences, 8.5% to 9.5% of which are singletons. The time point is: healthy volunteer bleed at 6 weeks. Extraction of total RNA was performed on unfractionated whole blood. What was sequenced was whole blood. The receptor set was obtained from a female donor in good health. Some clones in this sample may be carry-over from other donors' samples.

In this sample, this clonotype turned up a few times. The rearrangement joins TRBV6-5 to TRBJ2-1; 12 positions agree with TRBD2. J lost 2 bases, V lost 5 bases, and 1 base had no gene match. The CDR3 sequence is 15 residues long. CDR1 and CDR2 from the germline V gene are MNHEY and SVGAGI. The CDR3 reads CASSTSGGPYNEQFF. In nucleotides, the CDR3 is TGTGCCAGCAGTACTAGCGGGGGGCCCTACAATGAGCAGTTCTTC.

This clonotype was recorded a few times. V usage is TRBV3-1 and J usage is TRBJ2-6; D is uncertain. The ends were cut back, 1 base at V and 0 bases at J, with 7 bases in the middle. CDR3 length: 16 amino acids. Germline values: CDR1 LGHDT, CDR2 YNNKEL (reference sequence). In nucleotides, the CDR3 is TGTGCCAGCAGCCAAGGTCACTCCTCTGGGGCCAACGTCCTGACTTTC. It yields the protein CASSQGHSSGANVLTF.

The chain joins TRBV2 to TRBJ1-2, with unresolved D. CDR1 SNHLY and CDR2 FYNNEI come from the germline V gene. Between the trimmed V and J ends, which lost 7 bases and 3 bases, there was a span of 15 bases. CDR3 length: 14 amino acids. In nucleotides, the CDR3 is TGTGCCAGCAACTTCAGGACCCGAGACTATGGCTACACCTTC. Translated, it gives CASNFRTRDYGYTF.

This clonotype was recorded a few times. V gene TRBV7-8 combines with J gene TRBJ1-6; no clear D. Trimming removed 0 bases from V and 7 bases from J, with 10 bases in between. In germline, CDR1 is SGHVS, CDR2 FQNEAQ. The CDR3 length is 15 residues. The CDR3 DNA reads TGTGCCAGCAGCTTAGCAGGGAGGTCGAATTCACCCCTCCACTTT. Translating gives CASSLAGRSNSPLHF.

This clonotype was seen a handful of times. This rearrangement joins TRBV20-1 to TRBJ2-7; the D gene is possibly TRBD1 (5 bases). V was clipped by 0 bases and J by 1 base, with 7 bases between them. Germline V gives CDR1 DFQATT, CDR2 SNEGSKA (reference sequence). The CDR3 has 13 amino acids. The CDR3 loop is CSAREDKSYEQYF. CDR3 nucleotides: TGCAGTGCTAGAGAGGACAAATCCTACGAGCAGTACTTC.

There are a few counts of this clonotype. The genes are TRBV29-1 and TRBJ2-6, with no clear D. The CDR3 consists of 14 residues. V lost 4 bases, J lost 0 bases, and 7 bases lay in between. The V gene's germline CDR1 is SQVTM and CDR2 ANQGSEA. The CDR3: CSVGDFSGANVLTF. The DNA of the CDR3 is TGCAGCGTTGGTGATTTCTCTGGGGCCAACGTCCTGACTTTC.

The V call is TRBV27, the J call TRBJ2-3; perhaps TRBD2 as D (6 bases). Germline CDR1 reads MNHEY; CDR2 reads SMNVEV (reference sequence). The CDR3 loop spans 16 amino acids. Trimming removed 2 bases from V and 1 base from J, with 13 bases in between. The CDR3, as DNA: TGTGCCAGCAGTTTAAGGGACTTGCCAGGCACAGATACGCAGTATTTT. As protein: CASSLRDLPGTDTQYF.

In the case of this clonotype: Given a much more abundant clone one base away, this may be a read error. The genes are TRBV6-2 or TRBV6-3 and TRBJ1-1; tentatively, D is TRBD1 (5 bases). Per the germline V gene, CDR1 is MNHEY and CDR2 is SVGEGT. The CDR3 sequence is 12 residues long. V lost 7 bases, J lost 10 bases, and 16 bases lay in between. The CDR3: CASNRQPKGAFF. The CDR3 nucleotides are TGTGCCAGCAACAGACAGCCCAAGGGAGCTTTCTTT.

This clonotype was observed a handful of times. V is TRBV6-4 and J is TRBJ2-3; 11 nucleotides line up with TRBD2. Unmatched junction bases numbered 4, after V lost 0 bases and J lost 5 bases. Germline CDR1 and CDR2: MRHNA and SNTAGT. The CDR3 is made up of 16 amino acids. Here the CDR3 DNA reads TGTGCCAGCAGTGACTCAACTAGCGGGGGAGTAGATACGCAGTATTTT. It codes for CASSDSTSGGVDTQYF.

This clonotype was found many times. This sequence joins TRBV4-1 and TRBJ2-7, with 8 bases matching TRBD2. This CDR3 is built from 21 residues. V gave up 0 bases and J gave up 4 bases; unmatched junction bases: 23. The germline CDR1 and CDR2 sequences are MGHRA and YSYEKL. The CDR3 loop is CASSQERRAGGATQIRYEQYF. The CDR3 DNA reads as TGCGCCAGCAGCCAAGAGAGGCGTGCCGGGGGGGCCACCCAAATTCGGTACGAGCAGTACTTC.

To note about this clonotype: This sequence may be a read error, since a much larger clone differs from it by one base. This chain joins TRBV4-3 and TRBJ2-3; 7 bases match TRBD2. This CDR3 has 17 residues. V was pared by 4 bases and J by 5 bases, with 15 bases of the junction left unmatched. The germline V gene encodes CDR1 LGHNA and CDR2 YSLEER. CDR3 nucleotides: TGCGCCAGCAGCCCCTCTACGTGGGGGGGTTACATAGATACGCAGTATTTT. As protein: CASSPSTWGGYIDTQYF.

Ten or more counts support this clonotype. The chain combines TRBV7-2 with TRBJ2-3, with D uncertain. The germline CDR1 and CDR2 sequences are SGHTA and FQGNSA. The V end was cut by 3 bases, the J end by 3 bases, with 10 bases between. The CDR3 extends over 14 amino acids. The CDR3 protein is CASSLSSSTDTQYF. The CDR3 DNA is TGTGCCAGCAGCTTGAGCTCTTCTACAGATACGCAGTATTTT.

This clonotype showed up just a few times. The CDR3 region has the DNA TGTGCCAGCAGCTTAGAGCGAGGGGGGACAGGCCCTTTGGAGCAGTACTTC. Its translation: CASSLERGGTGPLEQYF. The J gene is TRBJ2-7, the V gene TRBV7-6; 8 bases are a match to TRBD1. The CDR3 contains 17 residues. Unmatched junction bases numbered 15, after V lost 1 base and J lost 7 bases. Germline V gene data show CDR1 as SGHVS and CDR2 as FNYEAQ.

The DNA for the CDR3 is TGTGCCAGCAGTTTCGGGGGGAACACCGGGGAGCTGTTTTTT. As protein: CASSFGGNTGELFF. The rearrangement links TRBV12-3 or TRBV12-4 to TRBJ2-2, with D possibly TRBD2 on 6 matching bases. The CDR3 totals 14 residues. Trimming stripped 3 bases from V and 1 base from J, with 6 bases between.

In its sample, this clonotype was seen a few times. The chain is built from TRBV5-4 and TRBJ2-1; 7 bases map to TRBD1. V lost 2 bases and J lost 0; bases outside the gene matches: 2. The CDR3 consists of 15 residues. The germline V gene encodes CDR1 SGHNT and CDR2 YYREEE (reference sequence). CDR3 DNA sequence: TGTGCCAGCAGCTTAACAGGGGACTCCTACAATGAGCAGTTCTTC. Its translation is CASSLTGDSYNEQFF.

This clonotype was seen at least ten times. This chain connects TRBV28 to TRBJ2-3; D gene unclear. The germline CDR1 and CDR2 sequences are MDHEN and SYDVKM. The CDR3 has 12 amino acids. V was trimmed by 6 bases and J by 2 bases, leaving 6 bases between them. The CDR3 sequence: CASSLLTDTQYF. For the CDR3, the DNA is TGTGCCAGCAGCCTGCTCACAGATACGCAGTATTTT.

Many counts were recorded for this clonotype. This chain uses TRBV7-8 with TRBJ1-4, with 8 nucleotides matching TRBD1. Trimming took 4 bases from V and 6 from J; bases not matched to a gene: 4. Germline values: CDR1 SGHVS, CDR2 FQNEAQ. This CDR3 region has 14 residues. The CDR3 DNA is TGTGCCAGCAGCTCGGGACAGGAGGATGAAAAACTGTTTTTT. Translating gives CASSSGQEDEKLFF.

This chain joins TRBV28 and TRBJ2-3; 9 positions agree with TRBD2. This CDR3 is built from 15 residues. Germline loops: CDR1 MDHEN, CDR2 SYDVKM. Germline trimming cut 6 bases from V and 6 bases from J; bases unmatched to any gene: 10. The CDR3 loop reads CASRLRGGRRDTQYF. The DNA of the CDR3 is TGTGCCAGCAGGCTGCGGGGGGGCAGACGGGATACGCAGTATTTT.

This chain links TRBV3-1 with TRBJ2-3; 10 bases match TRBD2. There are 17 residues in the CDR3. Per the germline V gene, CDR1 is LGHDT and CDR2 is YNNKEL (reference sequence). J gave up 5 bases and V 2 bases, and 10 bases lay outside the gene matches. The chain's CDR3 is CASSQRLAGPLGDTQYF. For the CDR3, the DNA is TGTGCCAGCAGCCAACGACTAGCGGGTCCCTTAGGAGATACGCAGTATTTT.

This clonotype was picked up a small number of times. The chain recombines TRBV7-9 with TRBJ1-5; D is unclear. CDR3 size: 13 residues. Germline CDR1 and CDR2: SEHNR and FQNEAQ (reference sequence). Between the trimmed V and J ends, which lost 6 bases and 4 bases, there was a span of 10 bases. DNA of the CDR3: TGTGCCAGCAGGGCGCCGGGGAATCAGCCCCAGCATTTT. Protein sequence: CASRAPGNQPQHF.

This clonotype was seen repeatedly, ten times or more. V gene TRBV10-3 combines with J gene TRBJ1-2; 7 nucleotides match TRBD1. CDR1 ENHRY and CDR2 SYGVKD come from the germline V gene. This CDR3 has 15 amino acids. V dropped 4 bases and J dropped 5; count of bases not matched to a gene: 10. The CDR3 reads CAISGYRGRLYGYTF. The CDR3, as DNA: TGTGCCATCAGTGGATACAGGGGACGTCTATATGGCTACACCTTC.

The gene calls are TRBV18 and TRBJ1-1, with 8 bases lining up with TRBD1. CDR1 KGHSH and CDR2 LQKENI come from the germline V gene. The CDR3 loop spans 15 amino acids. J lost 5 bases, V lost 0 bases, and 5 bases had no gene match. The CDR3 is CASSPPIRGHTEAFF. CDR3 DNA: TGTGCCAGCTCACCACCCATCAGGGGGCATACTGAAGCTTTCTTT.